The present TCR beta chain was sequenced within a study of blood T cells in healthy people across ages. Study-wide points: Observed TCR beta diversity showed a strong correlation with the percentage of naive T cells as measured by flow cytometry.

The CDR3 runs to 14 residues. After removal of 4 bases from V and 6 bases from J, the junction contained 8 bases not matched to a gene. Germline CDR1 SGHRS, CDR2 YFSETQ. This clonotype was found once. Its matching antigen is unknown. The use of a sample-barcoded 5' primer and a J-beta primer mix characterized a second PCR of roughly 7 to 11 cycles. Every sample gave at least 2.5 million paired-end reads containing CDR3. Using its own MiXCR run on the 5' RACE reads, TCRdb lists one record per CDR3 protein. The data show about 1.8 million distinct CDR3 sequences, around 48% seen once. This clonotype was sampled from a woman between 35 and 50 years old in good health. The sample comprised blood. This sequence joins TRBV5-1 and TRBJ2-3; 7 bases agree with TRBD1. The CDR3 nucleotides are TGCGCCAGCAGCATGGACAGGCCGAGGGATACGCAGTATTTT. It is translated as CASSMDRPRDTQYF.